Each of the 30 T cell receptor beta chains below was sequenced from the same sample in a study of PD-L1 blockade in urothelial cancer. Time point noted: peripheral blood 6 weeks after treatment start. The data were produced by immunoSEQ multiplex PCR, yet TCRdb's version contains in-frame clones alone and is incomplete. The sample carries tens of thousands of clones, about 85% recorded once. This specimen consisted of PBMCs, obtained around atezolizumab (anti-PD-L1) treatment. Receptor source: a man between 65 and 85 years old with urothelial cancer.

This chain links TRBV16 with TRBJ1-1; tentative D call: TRBD1 (5 bases). V lost 5 bases, J lost 1 base, and 11 bases lay in between. CDR1 is KGHSY and CDR2 is FQNENV in the germline V gene. CDR3 length equals 14 residues. CDR3 bases: TGTGCCAGCAGCTCTGCGGGGCAGAACACTGAAGCTTTCTTT. Amino acid sequence: CASSSAGQNTEAFF.

This clone was found a few times. This chain's CDR3 is CASSDGSGDTDTQYF. CDR3 DNA sequence: TGTGCCAGCAGTGATGGTAGCGGGGACACAGATACGCAGTATTTT. The chain links TRBV6-4 to TRBJ2-3; 8 positions agree with TRBD2. V was clipped by 3 bases and J by 2 bases; unmatched bases: 4. Per the germline V gene, CDR1 is MRHNA and CDR2 is SNTAGT. The CDR3 is 15 amino acids.

This rearrangement joins TRBV2 to TRBJ1-1, with D possibly TRBD1 on 5 matching bases. This CDR3 is 15 amino acids long. V lost 1 base and J 1 base, leaving 10 bases between the germline ends. Germline CDR1 SNHLY, CDR2 FYNNEI. For the CDR3, the DNA is TGTGCCAGCAGTGAAGGGCAGGGCAGGAACACTGAAGCTTTCTTT. Translation: CASSEGQGRNTEAFF. The whole variable domain, remainder taken from reference TRBV2 and TRBJ1-1, is EPEVTQTPSHQVTQMGQEVILRCVPISNHLYFYWYRQILGQKVEFLVSFYNNEISEKSEIFDDQFSVERPDGSNFTLKIRSTKLEDSAMYFCASSEGQGRNTEAFFGQGTRLTVV.

CDR3 sequence reads: CASSQTTNEQYF. The CDR3 region has the DNA TGTGCCAGCAGCCAAACTACTAACGAGCAGTACTTC. V usage is TRBV6-5 and J usage is TRBJ2-7; D gene unclear. V was shortened by 6 bases and J by 5 bases, with 11 bases between the two germline ends. Looked up from germline, CDR1 is MNHEY and CDR2 is SVGAGI. The CDR3 runs to 12 residues.

The J gene is TRBJ2-5, the V gene TRBV6-4, with 13 nucleotides matching TRBD2. J lost 1 base, V lost 6 bases, and 2 bases had no gene match. CDR3 length: 15 residues. Per the germline V gene, CDR1 is MRHNA and CDR2 is SNTAGT. This CDR3 is CASSRLAGGQETQYF. CDR3 coding DNA: TGTGCCAGCAGCAGACTAGCGGGGGGCCAAGAGACCCAGTACTTC.

In nucleotides, the CDR3 is TGTGCCAGCAGCCAAGAACTAGCGGGAGAGGAAGAGACCCAGTACTTC. Translated: CASSQELAGEEETQYF. The chain employs TRBV4-2 and TRBJ2-5; TRBD2 aligns across 11 bases. Germline V gives CDR1 LGHNA, CDR2 YNFKEQ. This CDR3 has 16 amino acids. Trimming took 0 bases from V and 3 from J; bases not matched to a gene: 3.

This rearrangement joins TRBV9 to TRBJ2-3; 9 positions agree with TRBD1. The CDR3 length is 15 residues. The germline V gene encodes CDR1 SGDLS and CDR2 YYNGEE. With V trimmed by 5 bases and J by 2 bases, 6 bases remained unmatched. The CDR3: CASSDRDRATDTQYF. The DNA of the CDR3 is TGTGCCAGCAGTGACCGGGACAGGGCCACAGATACGCAGTATTTT.

The chain employs TRBV29-1 and TRBJ1-1; D might be TRBD1 (5 bases). In germline, CDR1 is SQVTM, CDR2 ANQGSEA. Trimming took off 7 bases at V and 1 base at J, with 16 bases between the two ends. This CDR3 spans 14 amino acids. The CDR3, as DNA: TGCAGCGCTCGAGACAGTTTTCAGAACACTGAAGCTTTCTTT. This codes for CSARDSFQNTEAFF.

The rearrangement joins TRBV7-3 to TRBJ2-3; weak D call: TRBD1 (5 bases). CDR1 and CDR2 (germline): SGHTA, FQGTGA. The V gene lost 4 bases and the J gene lost 0 bases, with 8 bases spanning the gap. The CDR3 is 14 residues long. CDR3: CASSWGGSTDTQYF. The CDR3 DNA is TGTGCCAGCAGCTGGGGCGGTAGCACAGATACGCAGTATTTT.

The rearrangement links TRBV6-6 to TRBJ2-7; tentative D call: TRBD1 (5 bases). The CDR3 contains 14 residues. Germline V gives CDR1 MNHNY, CDR2 SVGAGI (reference sequence). V was pared by 6 bases and J by 1 base, with 13 bases between. The CDR3 nucleotides are TGTGCCAGCAGCCACAGGTCCAATTCCTACGAGCAGTACTTC. This translates into CASSHRSNSYEQYF.

The chain carries TRBV11-1 and TRBJ2-1; weak D call: TRBD1 (5 bases). CDR3 length: 15 residues. Germline assignment: CDR1 SGHAT and CDR2 FQDESV (reference sequence). Deletions cut 1 base from V and 6 bases from J, with 13 bases between. The CDR3 coding sequence is TGTGCCAGCAGCTTAGGGGCTGGCAGGGTCAATGAGCAGTTCTTC. Its protein product is CASSLGAGRVNEQFF.

The genes are TRBV6-5 and TRBJ1-2, with D perhaps TRBD1 (5 bases). Trimming pared 0 bases from V and 8 bases from J, leaving 13 bases between. The germline V gene encodes CDR1 MNHEY and CDR2 SVGAGI. This CDR3 is 14 amino acids long. The CDR3 is CASSYSGREGGYTF. DNA for the CDR3: TGTGCCAGCAGTTACTCGGGACGGGAGGGGGGCTACACCTTC.

This rearrangement joins TRBV9 to TRBJ1-4; D is ambiguous. The germline CDR1 and CDR2 sequences are SGDLS and YYNGEE. Trimming took off 4 bases at V and 0 bases at J, with 7 bases between the two ends. This CDR3 is 14 amino acids long. This CDR3 reads CASSRGATNEKLFF. For the CDR3, the DNA is TGTGCCAGCAGCCGGGGTGCAACTAATGAAAAACTGTTTTTT.

The V call is TRBV11-2, the J call TRBJ1-1; a weak D match, TRBD1 (6 bases). The CDR3 extends over 17 amino acids. Germline CDR1 is SGHAT and CDR2 is FQNNGV. Trimming removed 0 bases at V and 0 bases at J, with 14 bases between. CDR3 in DNA: TGTGCCAGCAGCTTAGACTCCAGGACAGTCATGAACACTGAAGCTTTCTTT. Its protein product is CASSLDSRTVMNTEAFF.

V usage is TRBV6-1 and J usage is TRBJ1-4, with 8 bases lining up with TRBD1. Trimming at V came to 2 bases and at J to 6 bases, leaving 5 bases not matched to a gene. Looked up from germline, CDR1 is MNHNS and CDR2 is SASEGT. This CDR3 contains 15 residues. The CDR3 spells CASSEQDRVHEKLFF. CDR3 nucleotides: TGTGCCAGCAGTGAACAGGACAGGGTGCATGAAAAACTGTTTTTT.

This sequence joins TRBV18 and TRBJ2-1; TRBD2 is a possible D gene (5 bases). This CDR3 is 13 amino acids long. The germline V and J ends were trimmed by 3 bases and 9 bases, with 12 bases remaining between them. CDR1 and CDR2 from the germline V gene are KGHSH and LQKENI. CDR3 DNA sequence: TGTGCCAGCTCACCGATTCGGGAAGCTGAGCAGTTCTTC. This encodes CASSPIREAEQFF. The variable domain in full, with the rest retrieved from reference TRBV18 and TRBJ2-1, is NAGVMQNPRHLVRRRGQEARLRCSPMKGHSHVYWYRQLPEEGLKFMVYLQKENIIDESGMPKERFSAEFPKEGPSILRIQQVVRGDSAAYFCASSPIREAEQFFGPGTRLTVL.

CDR3 sequence reads: CASRPLYREGTDTQYF. The DNA for the CDR3 is TGTGCCAGCAGGCCCCTATACCGGGAGGGCACAGATACGCAGTATTTT. The V gene is TRBV7-2, the J gene TRBJ2-3; 7 positions match TRBD2. Germline loops: CDR1 SGHTA, CDR2 FQGNSA. The CDR3 is made up of 16 amino acids. J was trimmed by 1 base and V by 6 bases; bases with no gene match: 10.

The chain uses TRBV28 and TRBJ2-7, with D uncertain. Germline V gene data show CDR1 as MDHEN and CDR2 as SYDVKM. The CDR3 loop spans 12 amino acids. V lost 6 bases and J 6 bases, leaving 12 bases between the germline ends. In nucleotides, the CDR3 is TGTGCCAGCAGCCTCGATCTAATCGAGCAGTACTTC. It specifies CASSLDLIEQYF.

V gene TRBV4-2 combines with J gene TRBJ2-2; the D gene is possibly TRBD2 (5 bases). The germline CDR1 and CDR2 sequences are LGHNA and YNFKEQ. This CDR3 region has 15 residues. Trimming removed 0 bases at V and 7 bases at J, with 12 bases between. CDR3 coding DNA: TGTGCCAGCAGCCAAGAGGGAAAGGCGGGCGGGGAGCTGTTTTTT. Encoded protein: CASSQEGKAGGELFF.

V gene TRBV4-3 combines with J gene TRBJ2-6; 9 nucleotides match TRBD2. The CDR3 is 19 amino acids. With V trimmed by 0 bases and J by 0 bases, 6 bases remained unmatched. Germline values: CDR1 LGHNA, CDR2 YSLEER. In nucleotides, the CDR3 is TGCGCCAGCAGCCAAGAGCGGGGGGGTGTTAGCTCTGGGGCCAACGTCCTGACTTTC. Translating it yields CASSQERGGVSSGANVLTF.

The chain links TRBV7-2 to TRBJ2-7, with D hard to call. The CDR3 has 14 amino acids. Germline assignment: CDR1 SGHTA and CDR2 FQGNSA. Trimming took off 5 bases at V and 1 base at J, with 12 bases between the two ends. Here the CDR3 DNA reads TGTGCCAGCAGCCACGGCCCCGGGTCCTACGAGCAGTACTTC. Translated: CASSHGPGSYEQYF. Using reference TRBV7-2 and TRBJ2-7 for the parts outside the CDR3, the full variable domain is GAGVSQSPSNKVTEKGKDVELRCDPISGHTALYWYRQSLGQGLEFLIYFQGNSAPDKSGLPSDRFSAERTGGSVSTLTIQRTQQEDSAVYLCASSHGPGSYEQYFGPGTRLTVT.

The chain joins TRBV2 to TRBJ2-1; D gene uncertain. Germline assignment: CDR1 SNHLY and CDR2 FYNNEI. Trimming stripped 7 bases from V and 4 bases from J, with 17 bases between. This CDR3 has 15 residues. The CDR3 sequence: CASTASSTIYNEQFF. CDR3 coding DNA: TGTGCCAGCACCGCTTCGAGCACCATATACAATGAGCAGTTCTTC.

The gene calls are TRBV19 and TRBJ1-5; D may be TRBD1 (5 bases). The V gene's germline CDR1 is LNHDA and CDR2 SQIVND (reference sequence). CDR3 length: 12 residues. V gave up 9 bases and J gave up 9 bases, with 15 bases separating them. The CDR3 protein is CASETVKRPQHF. CDR3 coding DNA: TGTGCCAGCGAGACAGTAAAACGGCCCCAGCATTTT. The full variable domain, rest sourced from reference TRBV19 and TRBJ1-5, is DGGITQSPKYLFRKEGQNVTLSCEQNLNHDAMYWYRQDPGQGLRLIYYSQIVNDFQKGDIAEGYSVSREKKESFPLTVTSAQKNPTAFYLCASETVKRPQHFGDGTRLSIL.

J is TRBJ1-1 and V is TRBV27; D is perhaps TRBD1 (5 bases). Trimming shortened V by 6 bases and J by 4 bases, and 15 bases separated the two germline ends. CDR3 length equals 14 residues. In germline, CDR1 is MNHEY, CDR2 SMNVEV (reference sequence). This CDR3 reads CASSRGEGFTEAFF. The CDR3 coding sequence is TGTGCCAGCAGCCGGGGGGAGGGGTTCACTGAAGCTTTCTTT.

The chain has TRBV4-1 and TRBJ1-2, with D uncertain. From germline, CDR1 is MGHRA and CDR2 YSYEKL. The CDR3 covers 14 residues. Deletions cut 3 bases from V and 8 bases from J, with 16 bases between. The CDR3 is CASSQSEGRLGYTF. The CDR3 DNA sequence: TGCGCCAGCAGCCAGTCGGAGGGCAGGCTGGGCTACACCTTC.

Here the CDR3 DNA reads TGCGCCAGCAGCTTACCATTCGGACAGGGGAACACTGAAGCTTTCTTT. Protein sequence: CASSLPFGQGNTEAFF. This chain uses TRBV5-1 with TRBJ1-1, with TRBD1 identical over 8 bases. The CDR3 length is 16 residues. Germline V gene lookup returns CDR1 SGHRS and CDR2 YFSETQ. Trimming at V came to 2 bases and at J to 1 base, leaving 7 bases not matched to a gene. Combining the CDR3 with reference TRBV5-1 and TRBJ1-1 gives the whole variable domain KAGVTQTPRYLIKTRGQQVTLSCSPISGHRSVSWYQQTPGQGLQFLFEYFSETQRNKGNFPGRFSGRQFSNSRSEMNVSTLELGDSALYLCASSLPFGQGNTEAFFGQGTRLTVV.

V usage is TRBV4-1 and J usage is TRBJ2-1, with D perhaps matching TRBD1 (6 bases). This CDR3 has 19 amino acids. Germline V CDR1 and CDR2: MGHRA, YSYEKL. Trimming removed 0 bases from V and 7 bases from J, with 25 bases in between. CDR3 protein: CASSQDQVQGETVANEQFF. The DNA of the CDR3 is TGCGCCAGCAGCCAAGATCAGGTACAGGGCGAGACGGTGGCGAATGAGCAGTTCTTC.

This chain connects TRBV5-1 to TRBJ1-2; TRBD1 aligns across 9 bases. Looked up from germline, CDR1 is SGHRS and CDR2 is YFSETQ. This CDR3 has 15 amino acids. The V and J ends lost 4 bases and 8 bases, in that order; junction bases with no gene match: 12. In DNA, the CDR3 is TGCGCCAGCAGCGGAACGACAGGGGGGGGGAGGGGCTACACCTTC. This encodes CASSGTTGGGRGYTF.

The V and J genes are TRBV5-8 and TRBJ1-1; the D is unclear. The germline V gene has CDR1 SGHTS and CDR2 YDEGEE. V lost 3 bases to trimming and J lost 2 bases, with 14 bases between them. The CDR3 extends over 15 amino acids. In nucleotides, the CDR3 is TGTGCCAGCAGCTCCGCGGCGGCAGCCAACACTGAAGCTTTCTTT. Translation gives CASSSAAAANTEAFF.

This clone was observed once. The chain recombines TRBV9 with TRBJ2-5; no clear D gene. The CDR3 runs to 14 residues. V lost 0 bases to trimming and J lost 2 bases, with 8 bases between them. Germline CDR1 reads SGDLS; CDR2 reads YYNGEE. CDR3 loop: CASSVAPGQETQYF. Written as DNA, the CDR3 is TGTGCCAGCAGCGTAGCTCCAGGACAAGAGACCCAGTACTTC.